Listed below are T cell receptor beta chains from one sample, sequenced in a study of blood T cell repertoires in COVID-19. The protocol was immunoSEQ multiplex PCR, while the TCRdb copy is restricted to in-frame clones and leaves out a portion. Of around 260,000 clones in the sample, about 88% were seen once. The source material was PBMCs or T cells enriched from blood (not recorded which). These receptors were collected from a man aged 25 to 45 with acute COVID-19. CDR3s include the opening cysteine and the closing phenylalanine or tryptophan. Each record gives: CDR3 DNA, CDR3 protein, clone size, V gene, J gene, D gene. The D gene is left open where the match is weak. The size of a clone is reported for some rows only, either as once, few or many, or as a class for expanded clones.

DNA: TGTGCCAGCAGTTTAGGGGCGGGAAACACTGAAGCTTTCTTT
CDR3: CASSLGAGNTEAFF
size: few
V: TRBV28
J: TRBJ1-1
D: -

DNA: TGTGCCAGCAGCTTACAGGGAGGGAGCACAGATACGCAGTATTTT
CDR3: CASSLQGGSTDTQYF
size: few
V: TRBV7-2
J: TRBJ2-3
D: TRBD2

DNA: TGTGCCAGCAGCTACCAGGGGGCTGGAAACACCATATATTTT
CDR3: CASSYQGAGNTIYF
size: -
V: TRBV9
J: TRBJ1-3
D: TRBD1

DNA: TGTGCCAGCAGTTTTAGAGACAGGAGCTCCTATAATTCACCCCTCCACTTT
CDR3: CASSFRDRSSYNSPLHF
size: -
V: TRBV27
J: TRBJ1-6
D: -

DNA: TGTGCCAGCTCACCGCCCAGGGCGAGCACAGATACGCAGTATTTT
CDR3: CASSPPRASTDTQYF
size: -
V: TRBV18
J: TRBJ2-3
D: -

DNA: TGCGCCAGCAGCTTGGCGGGGATGGGATCACCCCTCCACTTT
CDR3: CASSLAGMGSPLHF
size: -
V: TRBV5-1
J: TRBJ1-6
D: -

DNA: TGTGCCAGCAGTGTCCGGAACACTAAAGCTTTCTTT
CDR3: CASSVRNTKAFF
size: -
V: TRBV28
J: TRBJ1-1
D: -

DNA: TGTGCCAGTAGCCTCCGGGACAGGGCAAATCAGCCCCAGCATTTT
CDR3: CASSLRDRANQPQHF
size: once
V: TRBV19
J: TRBJ1-5
D: TRBD1

DNA: TGTGCCAGTAGGACTAGCTACTCCTACAATGAGCAGTTCTTC
CDR3: CASRTSYSYNEQFF
size: -
V: TRBV19
J: TRBJ2-1
D: TRBD2

DNA: TGTGCCAGCAGCCCCCGACAGGGGGCTCGTGGCTACACCTTC
CDR3: CASSPRQGARGYTF
size: -
V: TRBV13
J: TRBJ1-2
D: TRBD1

DNA: TGTGCCAGCAGGGAGGGAGTCCCCAATGAGCAGTTCTTC
CDR3: CASREGVPNEQFF
size: -
V: TRBV28
J: TRBJ2-1
D: -

DNA: TGTGCCAGCAGCTTAGATACGGTTGAAGCTTTCTTT
CDR3: CASSLDTVEAFF
size: few
V: TRBV7-9
J: TRBJ1-1
D: -

DNA: TGTGCCAGCAGCGTCGCGGGAACGCCTAGGGAGACCCAGTACTTC
CDR3: CASSVAGTPRETQYF
size: -
V: TRBV7-3
J: TRBJ2-5
D: -